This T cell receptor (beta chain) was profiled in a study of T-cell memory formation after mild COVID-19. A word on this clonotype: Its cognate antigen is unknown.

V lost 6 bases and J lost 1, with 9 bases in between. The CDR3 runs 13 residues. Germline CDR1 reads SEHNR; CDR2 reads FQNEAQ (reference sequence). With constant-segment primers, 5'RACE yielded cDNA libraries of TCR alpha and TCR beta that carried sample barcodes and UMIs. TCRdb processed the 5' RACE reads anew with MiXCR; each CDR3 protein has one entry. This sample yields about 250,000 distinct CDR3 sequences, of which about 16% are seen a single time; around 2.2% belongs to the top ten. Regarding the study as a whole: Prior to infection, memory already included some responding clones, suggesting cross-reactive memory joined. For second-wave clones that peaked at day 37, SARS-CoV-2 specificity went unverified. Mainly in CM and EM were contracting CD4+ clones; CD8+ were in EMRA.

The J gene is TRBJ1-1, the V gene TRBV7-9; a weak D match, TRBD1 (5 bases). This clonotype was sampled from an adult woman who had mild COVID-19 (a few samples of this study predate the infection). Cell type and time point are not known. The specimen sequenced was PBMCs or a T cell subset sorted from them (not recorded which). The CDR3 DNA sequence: TGTGCCAGCAGGTACACAGGGAACACTGAAGCTTTCTTT. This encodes CASRYTGNTEAFF.